This TCR beta chain comes out of a study of graft-versus-host responses after intestinal transplantation. On the study more broadly: Transplants given to recipients were multivisceral, liver-intestinal, or isolated intestinal.

Study results and limitations: Peak levels of circulating GvH clones tracked with early post-transplant HvG declines. Analysis identified GvH clones in recipient marrow, with some appearing first in ileum or blood.

Method: immunoSEQ multiplex PCR; TCRdb's copy keeps in-frame clones and lacks some. The data contain tens of thousands of clones, 90% to 95% of them singletons. Remarks on this clone: Its antigen remains unidentified.

The CDR3 is made up of 15 amino acids. Germline loops: CDR1 SGHRS, CDR2 YFSETQ. With 1 base removed from V and 0 bases from J, the gap between germline ends came to 8 bases. The rearrangement uses TRBV5-1 and TRBJ2-1; D is unresolved. The sample in question was unstimulated CD4+ T cells sorted from spleen or lymph node cells, obtained before transplant. This TCR was sampled from a human donor who was the organ donor for an intestinal transplant. The CDR3 reads CASSLTAVSYNEQFF. CDR3 nucleotide sequence: TGCGCCAGCAGCTTGACGGCAGTCTCCTACAATGAGCAGTTCTTC.